Below, 31 T cell receptor beta chains from the same sample are listed, as sequenced in a study of blood T cell repertoires in COVID-19. Clones were sequenced by immunoSEQ multiplex PCR, and TCRdb holds only the in-frame ones, with some missing. The table has 250,000 or so clones, 70% to 90% seen once; the top ten hold roughly 1.8%. The material sequenced was peripheral blood. The source of these receptors is a man aged 30 to 45 with active or convalescent COVID-19.

The rearrangement links TRBV15 to TRBJ1-2; perhaps TRBD1 as D (5 bases). Trimming cost V 3 bases and J 4 bases, with 12 bases left between them. From germline, CDR1 is LNHNV and CDR2 YYDKDF (reference sequence). The CDR3 consists of 14 residues. The CDR3 spells CATSSAGSVYGYTF. The CDR3 DNA is TGTGCCACCAGCAGTGCAGGGTCTGTCTATGGCTACACCTTC.

The rearrangement joins TRBV3-1 (or the pseudogene TRBV3-2) to TRBJ2-7, with 9 bases matching TRBD2. The CDR3 runs 15 residues. Germline CDR1 is LGHDT and CDR2 is YNNKEL (reference sequence). Germline trimming cut 2 bases from V and 3 bases from J; bases unmatched to any gene: 5. The CDR3 bases are TGTGCCAGCAGCCAACCTGGGACTAGCTACTACGAGCAGTACTTC. It yields the protein CASSQPGTSYYEQYF.

The CDR3 sequence is CASSFRGRGEQYF. The CDR3 region has the DNA TGTGCCAGCAGCTTCAGGGGTCGAGGCGAGCAGTACTTC. The J gene is TRBJ2-7, the V gene TRBV5-8, with D maybe TRBD1 (6 bases). V lost 2 bases to trimming and J lost 6 bases, with 12 bases between them. There are 13 residues in the CDR3. Germline lookup yields CDR1 SGHTS and CDR2 YDEGEE.

This clone was recorded a few times. V is TRBV6-5 and J is TRBJ1-4; D unclear. Per germline, CDR1 MNHEY and CDR2 SVGAGI. Trimming took 3 bases from V and 4 from J, leaving 9 bases between them. The CDR3 extends over 14 amino acids. CDR3 protein: CASSYGLSNEKLFF. CDR3 in DNA: TGTGCCAGCAGTTATGGGCTGAGTAATGAAAAACTGTTTTTT.

The CDR3, as DNA: TGTGCCAGCAGCCTGGACAGGGGAACTGAAGCTTTCTTT. Translating gives CASSLDRGTEAFF. The rearrangement uses TRBV27 and TRBJ1-1; 9 bases agree with TRBD1. V dropped 6 bases and J dropped 5; count of bases not matched to a gene: 4. Germline V gene data show CDR1 as MNHEY and CDR2 as SMNVEV (reference sequence). The CDR3 runs 13 residues.

In its sample, this clone was seen many times. The chain uses TRBV7-6 and TRBJ2-3; D is possibly TRBD2 (7 bases). V dropped 6 bases and J dropped 7 bases, with 20 bases sitting between them. The CDR3 spans 15 residues. The germline CDR1 and CDR2 sequences are SGHVS and FNYEAQ. In DNA form, the CDR3 reads TGTGCCAGCAGTGGATTGGACGGGGGGCCATATACGCAGTATTTT. Translating gives CASSGLDGGPYTQYF.

V gene TRBV5-1 combines with J gene TRBJ2-1, with no clear D. Germline lookup yields CDR1 SGHRS and CDR2 YFSETQ. V gave up 4 bases and J gave up 5 bases, with 7 bases separating them. The CDR3 runs to 12 residues. The CDR3 DNA reads TGCGCCAGCAGCACACCACACAATGAGCAGTTCTTC. Translating it yields CASSTPHNEQFF.

CDR3 bases: TGTGCCAGCAGTTCTATAGCCCCCGGGGAGCTGTTTTTT. Residues: CASSSIAPGELFF. The rearrangement joins TRBV12-3 or TRBV12-4 to TRBJ2-2; D gene ambiguous. The germline V and J ends were trimmed by 4 bases and 6 bases, with 9 bases remaining between them. The CDR3 is 13 amino acids.

The chain combines TRBV7-6 with TRBJ2-2; D perhaps matches TRBD2 (7 bases). Trimming stripped 6 bases from V and 4 bases from J, with 15 bases between. This CDR3 comprises 15 residues. The germline V gene encodes CDR1 SGHVS and CDR2 FNYEAQ. The DNA of the CDR3 is TGTGCCAGCAGTCATATGGGGGGGCTCACCGGGGAGCTGTTTTTT. It translates to CASSHMGGLTGELFF.

The V gene is TRBV12-3 or TRBV12-4, the J gene TRBJ2-7, with D tentatively TRBD2 (5 bases). This CDR3 region has 13 residues. Deletions cut 7 bases from V and 4 bases from J, with 14 bases between. CDR3 in amino acids: CASNTRVGYEQYF. The CDR3 DNA reads as TGTGCCAGCAACACGAGGGTTGGGTACGAGCAGTACTTC.

This sequence joins TRBV5-8 and TRBJ1-1, with D perhaps matching TRBD1 (5 bases). Germline CDR1 reads SGHTS; CDR2 reads YDEGEE. The V and J ends lost 7 bases and 4 bases respectively, with 17 bases between them. This CDR3 comprises 14 residues. The CDR3 here is CASPAGVIRTEAFF. The CDR3 DNA reads as TGTGCCAGCCCTGCGGGGGTAATCCGCACTGAAGCTTTCTTT. Combining the CDR3 with reference TRBV5-8 and TRBJ1-1 gives the whole variable domain EAGVTQSPTHLIKTRGQQATLRCSPISGHTSVYWYQQALGLGLQFLLWYDEGEERNRGNFPPRFSGRQFPNYSSELNVNALELEDSALYLCASPAGVIRTEAFFGQGTRLTVV.

The chain links TRBV30 to TRBJ2-6; 7 bases align to TRBD1. The germline CDR1 and CDR2 sequences are GTSNPN and SVGIG (reference sequence). V gave up 6 bases and J gave up 3 bases; unmatched junction bases: 5. This CDR3 is built from 14 residues. DNA for the CDR3: TGTGCCTGTCAACAGGGGCGTGGGGCCAACGTCCTGACTTTC. This sequence encodes CACQQGRGANVLTF.

This clone was seen only once. The chain is built from TRBV5-1 and TRBJ1-1, with 7 bases fitting TRBD1. J was trimmed by 0 bases and V by 4 bases; bases with no gene match: 6. CDR1 is SGHRS and CDR2 is YFSETQ in the germline V gene. The CDR3 sequence is 15 residues long. The CDR3 DNA sequence: TGCGCCAGCAGCATCAATACAGGGGTGAACACTGAAGCTTTCTTT. As protein: CASSINTGVNTEAFF.

In regard to this clone: Other nucleotide sequences from this sample produce the same CDR3. The rearrangement links TRBV7-9 to TRBJ2-2; 8 bases match TRBD2. Germline trimming cut 5 bases from V and 1 base from J; bases unmatched to any gene: 3. This CDR3 region has 15 residues. Germline V gene lookup returns CDR1 SEHNR and CDR2 FQNEAQ (reference sequence). The DNA of the CDR3 is TGTGCCAGCAGCCGTACTAGCGGGAACACCGGGGAGCTGTTTTTT. This sequence encodes CASSRTSGNTGELFF.

The chain carries TRBV5-1 and TRBJ2-7; tentatively, D is TRBD1 (5 bases). Trimming removed 0 bases at V and 3 bases at J, with 19 bases between. In germline, CDR1 is SGHRS, CDR2 YFSETQ. The CDR3 consists of 17 residues. CDR3 sequence: CASSLVGSGSVNYEQYF. In nucleotides, the CDR3 is TGCGCCAGCAGCTTGGTGGGATCAGGGTCCGTCAACTACGAGCAGTACTTC.

V usage is TRBV10-3 and J usage is TRBJ2-6; no clear D. CDR3 length: 14 residues. Looked up from germline, CDR1 is ENHRY and CDR2 is SYGVKD. Trimming took off 6 bases at V and 0 bases at J, with 6 bases between the two ends. The DNA of the CDR3 is TGTGCCATCAGCTCTATCTCTGGGGCCAACGTCCTGACTTTC. Translation gives CAISSISGANVLTF.

J is TRBJ1-2 and V is TRBV4-2; 8 positions agree with TRBD1. The CDR3 extends over 15 amino acids. The germline gives CDR1 LGHNA, CDR2 YNFKEQ. Trimming at V came to 0 bases and at J to 3 bases, leaving 3 bases not matched to a gene. The CDR3, as DNA: TGTGCCAGCAGCCAAGATCCGGACAGGGACTATGGCTACACCTTC. Translated, it gives CASSQDPDRDYGYTF.

The CDR3 bases are TGTGCCAGCTCACCAGGACTAGCGGGGGGGTCCGGGGCCAACGTCCTGACTTTC. It codes for CASSPGLAGGSGANVLTF. The chain couples TRBV18 to TRBJ2-6; TRBD2 agrees at 15 bases. The CDR3 length is 18 residues. Per the germline V gene, CDR1 is KGHSH and CDR2 is LQKENI. Unmatched junction bases numbered 3, after V lost 2 bases and J lost 4 bases.

The CDR3 sequence: CASSHPGFDEKLFF. The CDR3 coding sequence is TGTGCCAGTAGTCACCCCGGGTTTGATGAAAAACTGTTTTTT. V and J are TRBV19 and TRBJ1-4; D is unclear. The V gene lost 5 bases and the J gene lost 6 bases, with 13 bases spanning the gap. Germline CDR1 reads LNHDA; CDR2 reads SQIVND (reference sequence). This CDR3 is 14 amino acids long.

This chain links TRBV6-5 with TRBJ1-2; no clear D. V shed 10 bases and J shed 4 bases, with 7 bases lying between them. This CDR3 spans 10 amino acids. Germline loops: CDR1 MNHEY, CDR2 SVGAGI. The CDR3: CATYGYGYTF. CDR3 in DNA: TGTGCCACCTATGGCTATGGCTACACCTTC.

V is TRBV5-4 and J is TRBJ1-1, with a tentative D call TRBD1 (5 bases). Trimming left V 0 bases short and J 0 bases short, with 15 bases between. Germline-derived CDR1 and CDR2 are SGHNT and YYREEE (reference sequence). The CDR3 consists of 17 residues. CDR3 nucleotide sequence: TGTGCCAGCAGCTTGGATTTCAGGGCTCGTCTGAACACTGAAGCTTTCTTT. Translating gives CASSLDFRARLNTEAFF.

This chain uses TRBV29-1 with TRBJ2-7, with 9 nucleotides matching TRBD1. The CDR3 totals 13 residues. V lost 5 bases and J lost 12; bases outside the gene matches: 14. CDR1 and CDR2 from the germline V gene are SQVTM and ANQGSEA. In DNA form, the CDR3 reads TGCAGCGTTCACAAAAAAAAGCCGGACAGGGGGTACTTC. Its translation: CSVHKKKPDRGYF.

The chain combines TRBV2 with TRBJ2-5, with D possibly being TRBD2 (5 bases). Germline assignment: CDR1 SNHLY and CDR2 FYNNEI. The CDR3 is made up of 13 amino acids. V was cut by 6 bases and J by 5 bases, with 13 bases left in between. CDR3 sequence reads: CASRPLGEETQYF. The CDR3 coding sequence is TGTGCCAGCAGGCCCCTCGGGGAGGAGACCCAGTACTTC. Full variable domain (rest looked up from reference TRBV2 and TRBJ2-5): EPEVTQTPSHQVTQMGQEVILRCVPISNHLYFYWYRQILGQKVEFLVSFYNNEISEKSEIFDDQFSVERPDGSNFTLKIRSTKLEDSAMYFCASRPLGEETQYFGPGTRLLVL.

The V and J genes are TRBV4-3 and TRBJ2-1, with 8 bases that match TRBD2. Per the germline V gene, CDR1 is LGHNA and CDR2 is YSLEER. J lost 5 bases, V lost 3 bases, and 9 bases had no gene match. The length of the CDR3 is 16 residues. This CDR3 is CASSHLGTRVNNEQFF. The CDR3 coding sequence is TGCGCCAGCAGCCACCTCGGGACTAGGGTAAACAATGAGCAGTTCTTC.

The gene calls are TRBV2 and TRBJ1-6, with 7 bases matching TRBD1. The CDR3 is 15 residues long. V was clipped by 10 bases and J by 10 bases; unmatched bases: 16. Looked up from germline, CDR1 is SNHLY and CDR2 is FYNNEI. CDR3 loop: CATRQGLALRSPLHF. The CDR3 DNA is TGTGCCACCCGACAGGGACTAGCGCTGCGGTCACCCCTCCACTTT.

V usage is TRBV7-8 and J usage is TRBJ2-2; 15 bases align to TRBD2. Germline V gene lookup returns CDR1 SGHVS and CDR2 FQNEAQ. This CDR3 contains 17 residues. V shed 3 bases, J shed 5 bases, and the junction held 4 bases outside the gene matches. This chain's CDR3 is CASSLGLAGGGTGELFF. DNA of the CDR3: TGTGCCAGCAGCTTGGGACTAGCGGGGGGAGGGACCGGGGAGCTGTTTTTT.

The rearrangement links TRBV5-4 to TRBJ1-2, with 10 bases matching TRBD1. The CDR3 covers 17 residues. Unmatched junction bases numbered 13, after V lost 3 bases and J lost 5 bases. Germline V gene data show CDR1 as SGHNT and CDR2 as YYREEE (reference sequence). The DNA for the CDR3 is TGTGCCAGCAGCTCCCGGGACAGGGGACCCTTTGGATATGGCTACACCTTC. Protein product: CASSSRDRGPFGYGYTF.

This chain joins TRBV5-1 and TRBJ1-2; 9 bases match TRBD1. The CDR3 is 15 amino acids. The V gene's germline CDR1 is SGHRS and CDR2 YFSETQ. The ends lost 1 base at V and 6 bases at J; junction bases unmatched: 7. This CDR3 reads CASSLTGTGYNGYTF. CDR3 in DNA: TGCGCCAGCAGCTTGACCGGGACAGGGTATAATGGCTACACCTTC.

This chain connects TRBV27 to TRBJ2-2; perhaps TRBD1 as D (5 bases). The germline V gene has CDR1 MNHEY and CDR2 SMNVEV (reference sequence). The V and J ends lost 0 bases and 0 bases respectively, with 11 bases between them. The CDR3 spans 17 residues. CDR3 coding DNA: TGTGCCAGCAGTTTATCGGCAGGACACGCGAACACCGGGGAGCTGTTTTTT. Encoded protein: CASSLSAGHANTGELFF.

The rearrangement joins TRBV5-6 to TRBJ1-4, with TRBD1 matching 8 bases. This CDR3 is built from 13 residues. Trimming removed 7 bases from V and 8 bases from J; junction bases left unmatched: 7. In germline, CDR1 is SGHDT, CDR2 YYEEEE. This CDR3 is CASGQGAEEKLFF. The CDR3 nucleotides read TGTGCCAGCGGTCAGGGGGCGGAGGAAAAACTGTTTTTT.

The chain uses TRBV7-7 and TRBJ2-3; D perhaps matches TRBD2 (7 bases). The CDR3 has 15 amino acids. The V and J ends lost 5 bases and 5 bases respectively, with 17 bases between them. The V gene's germline CDR1 is SSHAT and CDR2 FNYEAQ (reference sequence). The CDR3 reads CASSPGRGAEDTQYF. CDR3 in DNA: TGTGCCAGCAGCCCGGGTCGGGGGGCGGAAGATACGCAGTATTTT.